This T cell receptor beta chain was sequenced for a study of blood T cell repertoires in COVID-19. The CDR3 is made up of 16 amino acids. Trimming at V came to 11 bases and at J to 4 bases, leaving 15 bases not matched to a gene. Looked up from germline, CDR1 is SGHNT and CDR2 is YENEEA. This table comes from immunoSEQ multiplex PCR, and its TCRdb copy is limited to in-frame clones, with some not included. The sample shows about 200,000 clones, nearly 90% of them seen only once. A word on this clone: This same CDR3 is encoded by further DNA sequences in the sample.

The sequence came from a man between 60 and 75 years old with active or convalescent COVID-19. The chain has TRBV11-3 and TRBJ2-2; 8 nucleotides line up with TRBD2. Sequencing was done on a sample of peripheral blood. This CDR3 is CACCFGGGGITGELFF. The CDR3 DNA reads as TGTGCCTGCTGCTTTGGCGGCGGGGGGATCACCGGGGAGCTGTTTTTT.